These 24 T cell receptor beta chains were sequenced from one sample in a study of blood T cell repertoires in COVID-19. TCRdb's table, derived via immunoSEQ multiplex PCR, lists solely in-frame clones and lacks some. The data contain approximately 280,000 clones, 85% to 90% of them singletons. Sample: peripheral blood. These receptors were obtained from a man aged 35 to 55 with acute or convalescent COVID-19.

The rearrangement links TRBV19 to TRBJ1-1; 9 nucleotides align to TRBD1. J lost 1 base, V lost 5 bases, and 5 bases had no gene match. The V gene's germline CDR1 is LNHDA and CDR2 SQIVND (reference sequence). CDR3 length: 15 amino acids. The DNA for the CDR3 is TGTGCCAGTAGTCCGGACAGGGGATGGAACACTGAAGCTTTCTTT. This encodes CASSPDRGWNTEAFF. The full variable domain, completed using reference TRBV19 and TRBJ1-1, is DGGITQSPKYLFRKEGQNVTLSCEQNLNHDAMYWYRQDPGQGLRLIYYSQIVNDFQKGDIAEGYSVSREKKESFPLTVTSAQKNPTAFYLCASSPDRGWNTEAFFGQGTRLTVV.

The gene calls are TRBV5-6 and TRBJ1-2, with 7 bases matching TRBD1. Germline V lookup: CDR1 SGHDT, CDR2 YYEEEE. With V trimmed by 4 bases and J by 5 bases, 14 bases remained unmatched. The CDR3 covers 16 residues. The CDR3 DNA follows: TGTGCCAGCAGCCCCTCCGGGACAGTTGGGGTTTATGGCTACACCTTC. Its protein product is CASSPSGTVGVYGYTF.

The J gene is TRBJ2-3, the V gene TRBV11-2, with D perhaps TRBD2 (5 bases). Germline loops: CDR1 SGHAT, CDR2 FQNNGV. V lost 5 bases and J lost 2, with 14 bases in between. The CDR3 is made up of 15 amino acids. This CDR3 is CASSPRAAVTDTQYF. The CDR3 DNA follows: TGTGCCAGCAGCCCGAGGGCAGCCGTCACAGATACGCAGTATTTT.

The V gene is TRBV6-1, the J gene TRBJ1-1; D remains unclear. Trimming cost V 3 bases and J 3 bases, with 8 bases left between them. Germline V CDR1 and CDR2: MNHNS, SASEGT. This CDR3 has 13 amino acids. In nucleotides, the CDR3 is TGTGCCAGCAGTGACAATCGGTACACTGAAGCTTTCTTT. This sequence encodes CASSDNRYTEAFF.

V and J are TRBV29-1 and TRBJ1-2; D is undetermined. V lost 2 bases and J lost 4, with 11 bases in between. CDR1 is SQVTM, CDR2 ANQGSEA, per germline. The CDR3 contains 13 residues. Written as DNA, the CDR3 is TGCAGCGTTGAACCCCCAGGAAGCTATGGCTACACCTTC. It encodes CSVEPPGSYGYTF.

The chain links TRBV27 to TRBJ2-3, with 9 nucleotides matching TRBD2. This CDR3 is built from 16 residues. Germline CDR1 is MNHEY and CDR2 is SMNVEV (reference sequence). V shed 6 bases and J 2 bases; nucleotides not matched to a gene: 9. Here the CDR3 reads CASSQGAGGFTDTQYF. The CDR3 DNA sequence: TGTGCCAGCAGCCAAGGGGCGGGGGGGTTCACAGATACGCAGTATTTT.

This clone has a handful of counts. The chain joins TRBV29-1 to TRBJ1-1, with D possibly being TRBD1 (5 bases). The germline V gene encodes CDR1 SQVTM and CDR2 ANQGSEA. Deletions cut 7 bases from V and 3 bases from J, with 12 bases between. The CDR3 is made up of 12 amino acids. The CDR3 protein is CSASARDTEAFF. The CDR3 DNA reads as TGCAGCGCATCGGCCAGGGACACTGAAGCTTTCTTT.

The chain employs TRBV5-6 and TRBJ1-1; 7 nucleotides match TRBD1. The length of the CDR3 is 15 residues. The V segment lost 4 bases and the J segment 5 bases; nucleotides outside the gene matches: 11. In germline, CDR1 is SGHDT, CDR2 YYEEEE. The CDR3 DNA sequence: TGTGCCAGCAGCCCGTCGACAGGGATCGGGACTGAAGCTTTCTTT. This gives the protein CASSPSTGIGTEAFF.

This sequence joins TRBV24-1 and TRBJ2-3; 11 bases fit TRBD2. CDR3 size: 17 residues. In germline, CDR1 is KGHDR, CDR2 SFDVKD. Germline trimming cut 4 bases from V and 5 bases from J; bases unmatched to any gene: 10. The CDR3 sequence is CATSDPSIAGGLDTQYF. The CDR3 DNA follows: TGTGCCACCAGTGACCCCTCCATAGCGGGGGGGTTAGATACGCAGTATTTT.

The rearrangement uses TRBV7-2 and TRBJ1-2; 8 bases fit TRBD1. This CDR3 is built from 15 residues. Unmatched junction bases numbered 3, after V lost 2 bases and J lost 1 base. CDR1 and CDR2 (germline): SGHTA, FQGNSA. The CDR3 reads CASSLSTGDNYGYTF. CDR3 sequence (DNA): TGTGCCAGCAGCTTATCGACAGGGGATAACTATGGCTACACCTTC.

As regards this clone: The identical CDR3 is also encoded by other nucleotide sequences in the sample. The chain uses TRBV19 and TRBJ1-1; 8 nucleotides match TRBD1. The CDR3 length is 14 residues. CDR1 and CDR2 from the germline V gene are LNHDA and SQIVND (reference sequence). J gave up 0 bases and V 5 bases, and 2 bases lay outside the gene matches. The CDR3 DNA follows: TGTGCCAGTAGTGACAGGGGCATGAACACTGAAGCTTTCTTT. This gives the protein CASSDRGMNTEAFF.

The rearrangement joins TRBV7-6 to TRBJ1-4; 7 positions match TRBD1. The CDR3 totals 16 residues. Trimming cost V 5 bases and J 3 bases; bases outside gene matches: 9. Germline CDR1 SGHVS, CDR2 FNYEAQ. CDR3 DNA sequence: TGTGCCAGCAGCGGAGCAGGGGGGCCTTCTAATGAAAAACTGTTTTTT. Its translation: CASSGAGGPSNEKLFF.

The rearrangement joins TRBV7-2 to TRBJ2-1; D is possibly TRBD2 (6 bases). The CDR3 spans 14 residues. Looked up from germline, CDR1 is SGHTA and CDR2 is FQGNSA. Trimming took 5 bases from V and 0 from J, leaving 8 bases between them. CDR3 DNA sequence: TGTGCCAGCAGCCGGGGAGGCTCCTACAATGAGCAGTTCTTC. It is translated as CASSRGGSYNEQFF.

The V and J genes are TRBV5-1 and TRBJ1-2; D uncertain. Trimming pared 2 bases from V and 5 bases from J, leaving 10 bases between. The CDR3 spans 13 residues. The V gene's germline CDR1 is SGHRS and CDR2 YFSETQ. The CDR3 protein is CASSFGEMYGYTF. The CDR3 DNA is TGCGCCAGCAGCTTCGGGGAGATGTATGGCTACACCTTC.

This chain's CDR3 is CASSWDRANTEAFF. Here the CDR3 DNA reads TGTGCCAGCAGTTGGGACAGGGCGAACACTGAAGCTTTCTTT. The chain is built from TRBV27 and TRBJ1-1; 9 bases agree with TRBD1. This CDR3 is built from 14 residues. Germline V gives CDR1 MNHEY, CDR2 SMNVEV (reference sequence). The trim removed 4 bases at V and 1 base at J, leaving 1 base unmatched.

This clone was found a few times. V usage is TRBV2 and J usage is TRBJ2-2, with a tentative D call TRBD1 (6 bases). Trimming cost V 0 bases and J 0 bases, with 14 bases left between them. The CDR3 has 18 amino acids. Germline CDR1 SNHLY, CDR2 FYNNEI. The CDR3, as DNA: TGTGCCAGCAGTGAAGCGTTGGGGGCTGCCTCGAACACCGGGGAGCTGTTTTTT. Translation: CASSEALGAASNTGELFF.

Comments on this clone: The sample holds other DNA sequences that translate to the same CDR3. The chain is built from TRBV6-5 and TRBJ1-6, with D possibly matching TRBD1 (6 bases). Looked up from germline, CDR1 is MNHEY and CDR2 is SVGAGI. The V end lost 9 bases, the J end lost 4 bases, and 13 bases lay between the germline ends. The CDR3 is 14 amino acids. This CDR3 is CASRRGAYNSPLHF. The CDR3, as DNA: TGTGCCAGTCGACGGGGGGCTTATAATTCACCCCTCCACTTT.

This clone has a handful of counts. The rearrangement links TRBV2 to TRBJ2-1, with D possibly TRBD1 on 6 matching bases. CDR3 length equals 14 residues. Trimming took off 7 bases at V and 0 bases at J, with 10 bases between the two ends. CDR1 and CDR2 (germline): SNHLY, FYNNEI. CDR3 residues: CASKRGISYNEQFF. The CDR3 bases are TGTGCCAGCAAAAGGGGGATCTCCTACAATGAGCAGTTCTTC.

The chain has TRBV7-2 and TRBJ1-2; no clear D gene. Trimming pared 4 bases from V and 8 bases from J, leaving 8 bases between. The CDR3 sequence is 11 residues long. Per germline, CDR1 SGHTA and CDR2 FQGNSA. In nucleotides, the CDR3 is TGTGCCAGCAGCTCCCCGGGGGGCTACACCTTC. This codes for CASSSPGGYTF. Full variable domain (outside the CDR3, taken from reference TRBV7-2 and TRBJ1-2): GAGVSQSPSNKVTEKGKDVELRCDPISGHTALYWYRQSLGQGLEFLIYFQGNSAPDKSGLPSDRFSAERTGGSVSTLTIQRTQQEDSAVYLCASSSPGGYTFGSGTRLTVV.

The chain employs TRBV5-4 and TRBJ2-1, with TRBD2 matching over 8 bases. The CDR3 extends over 16 amino acids. Trimming at V came to 3 bases and at J to 14 bases, leaving 19 bases not matched to a gene. Germline V CDR1 and CDR2: SGHNT, YYREEE (reference sequence). Here the CDR3 reads CASSSRLLSGGPLKFF. The CDR3 DNA reads as TGTGCCAGCAGCTCGCGCCTCCTGTCGGGGGGGCCTCTCAAGTTCTTC.

V is TRBV18 and J is TRBJ2-5; D possibly corresponds to TRBD1 (5 bases). Deletions cut 2 bases from V and 4 bases from J, with 11 bases between. Germline V gives CDR1 KGHSH, CDR2 LQKENI. CDR3 size: 14 residues. In DNA form, the CDR3 reads TGTGCCAGCTCACCAGACACTGGGGCAGAGACCCAGTACTTC. Residues: CASSPDTGAETQYF.

The V gene is TRBV5-4, the J gene TRBJ2-7; 11 nucleotides match TRBD1. J was trimmed by 5 bases and V by 2 bases; bases with no gene match: 6. The germline gives CDR1 SGHNT, CDR2 YYREEE (reference sequence). There are 15 residues in the CDR3. The CDR3 nucleotides are TGTGCCAGCAGCTTTCGAGGACAGGGGGCCCACGAGCAGTACTTC. It yields the protein CASSFRGQGAHEQYF. Together with reference TRBV5-4 and TRBJ2-7, the CDR3 gives the full variable domain: ETGVTQSPTHLIKTRGQQVTLRCSSQSGHNTVSWYQQALGQGPQFIFQYYREEENGRGNFPPRFSGLQFPNYSSELNVNALELDDSALYLCASSFRGQGAHEQYFGPGTRLTVT.

Only one count was recorded for this clone. The chain is built from TRBV15 and TRBJ1-5; D unresolved. The length of the CDR3 is 13 residues. CDR1 and CDR2 from the germline V gene are LNHNV and YYDKDF (reference sequence). V was shortened by 1 base and J by 6 bases, with 7 bases between the two germline ends. CDR3 sequence: CATSRAGSQPQHF. The CDR3 region has the DNA TGTGCCACCAGCAGAGCGGGTAGTCAGCCCCAGCATTTT.

CDR3 sequence reads: CASSSGTSGYEQYF. The CDR3 DNA follows: TGCGCCAGCAGCTCCGGGACTAGCGGCTACGAGCAGTACTTC. This chain joins TRBV5-1 and TRBJ2-7; TRBD2 matches at 11 bases. The germline gives CDR1 SGHRS, CDR2 YFSETQ. Losses at the gene ends were 3 bases for V and 3 bases for J; bases not matched to a gene: 2. This CDR3 region has 14 residues.